This T cell receptor (beta chain) was captured by sequencing in a study of OX40 agonist ivuxolimab in advanced cancers. As for the study in general: Eligibility rules accepted prior anti-PD-1, anti-PD-L1 or anti-CTLA-4 therapy, and 35% to 40% had some. Notes on the study in general: Researchers report that CD8+ T cells had, on average, more expanded clones than CD4+.

Patients with a history of autoimmune disease or on systemic immunosuppression were excluded. The assay was immunoSEQ multiplex PCR, and TCRdb's table has in-frame clones only and misses some. The sample lists around 22,000 clones; 75% to 90% were seen once. The CDR3 is made up of 12 amino acids. Germline V lookup: CDR1 SGHRS, CDR2 YFSETQ. V gave up 5 bases and J gave up 5 bases, with 11 bases separating them. Only a few counts were recorded for this clone. Its antigen is unidentified. V usage is TRBV5-1 and J usage is TRBJ2-7, with D possibly being TRBD1 (6 bases). The input for sequencing was CD4+ or CD8+ T cells sorted from blood, taken in a trial of the OX40 agonist ivuxolimab. This TCR derives from an adult with an advanced solid tumor such as melanoma, head and neck, liver or kidney cancer. The CDR3 here is CASRQGSDEQYF. The CDR3 nucleotides read TGCGCCAGCAGACAGGGCAGTGACGAGCAGTACTTC. Combining the CDR3 with reference TRBV5-1 and TRBJ2-7 gives the whole variable domain KAGVTQTPRYLIKTRGQQVTLSCSPISGHRSVSWYQQTPGQGLQFLFEYFSETQRNKGNFPGRFSGRQFSNSRSEMNVSTLELGDSALYLCASRQGSDEQYFGPGTRLTVT.